The entry below gives a single T cell receptor (beta chain) sequence along with its context. Libraries were prepared by immunoSEQ multiplex PCR; TCRdb keeps only in-frame clonotypes and omits some of them. The table shows 300,000 to 400,000 clones, with roughly 81% occurring only once. Treatment specified: roughly 19 received Ad26.COV2.S at low or high dose, single or two shots; roughly five received placebo; per-sample allocation not given. Specimens were obtained on day 63 following the first vaccine or placebo injection. The data derive from a study of Ad26.COV2.S vaccination and SARS-CoV-2 variants. Whole-study context: Ad26.COV2.S, an intramuscular injection, was given once or twice 56 days apart.

In germline, CDR1 is SGHNT, CDR2 YYREEE (reference sequence). The CDR3 is made up of 17 amino acids. Trimming stripped 3 bases from V and 4 bases from J, with 19 bases between. This material consisted of peripheral blood, taken in a trial of Ad26.COV2.S vaccine versus placebo. The chain is built from TRBV5-4 and TRBJ2-2, with D perhaps TRBD2 (6 bases). The receptor was isolated from a person between 18 and 59 years old who received the Ad26.COV2.S COVID-19 vaccine or a placebo. The CDR3 loop is CASSWGGLTGGTGELFF. The DNA for the CDR3 is TGTGCCAGCAGCTGGGGTGGACTAACTGGGGGCACCGGGGAGCTGTTTTTT.